This T cell receptor (beta chain) was sequenced in a study of siplizumab effects on memory and regulatory T cells. This CDR3 has 11 amino acids. Trimming cost V 1 base and J 11 bases, with 11 bases left between them. In germline, CDR1 is DFQATT, CDR2 SNEGSKA (reference sequence). Using immunoSEQ multiplex PCR, the repertoire was profiled, and TCRdb retains in-frame clones only, with some absent. Of roughly 120,000 clones in the sample, roughly 94% were seen once. This clone was counted between two and nine times. The receptor's source is a human donor in good health. Sample: non-Treg CD4+ T cells sorted from blood. This chain uses TRBV20-1 with TRBJ1-1, with D uncertain. CDR3 sequence: CSARVPGRAFF. The CDR3 DNA reads TGCAGTGCTAGAGTACCCGGGAGGGCTTTCTTT.